This passage covers 21 T cell receptor beta chains from one sample sequenced in a study of blood T cell repertoires in COVID-19. Generated by immunoSEQ multiplex PCR, the TCRdb table keeps only in-frame clones and is missing some. The sample shows about 150,000 clones, 78% of them seen only once. Sequences were obtained from peripheral blood. The receptors shown here come from a woman of 80 years or more with acute or convalescent COVID-19.

The rearrangement links TRBV5-1 to TRBJ2-1; possible D gene TRBD2, 5 bases. The CDR3 sequence is 12 residues long. Germline V gene data show CDR1 as SGHRS and CDR2 as YFSETQ. Trimming took 5 bases from V and 8 from J, leaving 11 bases between them. The CDR3 loop is CASRDRGYEQFF. The CDR3 DNA reads TGCGCCAGCAGGGATAGAGGGTATGAGCAGTTCTTC.

This clone is a singleton in its sample. This rearrangement joins TRBV7-9 to TRBJ1-6, with no clear D. The CDR3 has 15 residues. V was trimmed by 2 bases and J by 0 bases, leaving 5 bases between them. CDR1 and CDR2 (germline): SEHNR, FQNEAQ (reference sequence). The CDR3, as DNA: TGTGCCAGCAGCTTACGGGGCTCCTATAATTCACCCCTCCACTTT. Translating gives CASSLRGSYNSPLHF.

The chain has TRBV7-9 and TRBJ1-6, with D perhaps matching TRBD1 (5 bases). V was pared by 4 bases and J by 7 bases, with 14 bases between. This CDR3 region has 15 residues. Germline values: CDR1 SEHNR, CDR2 FQNEAQ (reference sequence). In DNA form, the CDR3 reads TGTGCCAGCAGCTCGGTGGACACTGGCAATTCACCCCTCCACTTT. It encodes CASSSVDTGNSPLHF.

V is TRBV27 and J is TRBJ2-7, with 8 nucleotides matching TRBD1. The CDR3 has 18 amino acids. Per the germline V gene, CDR1 is MNHEY and CDR2 is SMNVEV (reference sequence). V trimming: 6 bases; J trimming: 3 bases; junction bases outside the gene matches: 19. The CDR3 DNA sequence: TGTGCCAGCAGCCGAGCAAGGACAGGGTATAACCCCTTCTACGAGCAGTACTTC. As protein: CASSRARTGYNPFYEQYF.

This clone was seen once. J is TRBJ1-1 and V is TRBV5-1; 7 bases map to TRBD1. Germline assignment: CDR1 SGHRS and CDR2 YFSETQ. The junction had 11 bases not matched to a gene; V was cut back by 4 bases and J by 8 bases. This CDR3 has 14 residues. In DNA, the CDR3 is TGCGCCAGCAGCGACGAGGGGGCGATCCCCGAAGCTTTCTTT. Protein product: CASSDEGAIPEAFF.

CDR3 sequence: CASSRPYSGAQPQHF. The CDR3 coding sequence is TGTGCCAGCAGCCGGCCCTACAGCGGGGCTCAGCCCCAGCATTTT. The chain carries TRBV28 and TRBJ1-5, with D possibly being TRBD1 (5 bases). CDR1 MDHEN and CDR2 SYDVKM come from the germline V gene. The V end was cut by 6 bases, the J end by 6 bases, with 18 bases between. The length of the CDR3 is 15 residues. Full variable domain (remainder filled in from reference TRBV28 and TRBJ1-5): DVKVTQSSRYLVKRTGEKVFLECVQDMDHENMFWYRQDPGLGLRLIYFSYDVKMKEKGDIPEGYSVSREKKERFSLILESASTNQTSMYLCASSRPYSGAQPQHFGDGTRLSIL.

DNA for the CDR3: TGTGCCAGCAGCTTAGCCGGATGGGGAGGCACTGAAGCTTTCTTT. Translating gives CASSLAGWGGTEAFF. The genes are TRBV7-8 and TRBJ1-1, with no clear D. This CDR3 is 15 amino acids long. The germline V and J ends were trimmed by 0 bases and 4 bases, with 12 bases remaining between them. Germline values: CDR1 SGHVS, CDR2 FQNEAQ. Filled out from reference TRBV7-8 and TRBJ1-1, the complete variable domain reads GAGVSQSPRYKVAKRGQDVALRCDPISGHVSLFWYQQALGQGPEFLTYFQNEAQLDKSGLPSDRFFAERPEGSVSTLKIQRTQQEDSAVYLCASSLAGWGGTEAFFGQGTRLTVV.

The CDR3 nucleotides read TGTGCCAGCAGTTTAAGGGGACTAGCCAGGGCAGATACGCAGTATTTT. Encoded protein: CASSLRGLARADTQYF. The chain couples TRBV28 to TRBJ2-3, with 9 bases identical to TRBD2. This CDR3 comprises 16 residues. The germline CDR1 and CDR2 sequences are MDHEN and SYDVKM. The V and J ends lost 2 bases and 4 bases, in that order; junction bases with no gene match: 7.

The gene calls are TRBV12-3 or TRBV12-4 and TRBJ1-2; D call uncertain. There are 13 residues in the CDR3. Deletions cut 5 bases from V and 2 bases from J, with 9 bases between. CDR3 amino acids: CASSLTWNYGYTF. CDR3 DNA: TGTGCCAGCAGTCTGACTTGGAACTATGGCTACACCTTC.

The chain couples TRBV7-9 to TRBJ1-1; TRBD1 agrees at 10 bases. With 3 bases clipped from V and 4 bases from J, the junction kept 5 bases outside the gene matches. Germline CDR1 is SEHNR and CDR2 is FQNEAQ (reference sequence). This CDR3 is 15 amino acids long. The CDR3: CASSFGTGATTEAFF. The DNA of the CDR3 is TGTGCCAGCAGCTTCGGGACAGGGGCTACCACTGAAGCTTTCTTT.

As DNA, the CDR3 is TGTGCCAGCAGCCAAGCGGGACAGGGAATTACCGCTAATGAAAAACTGTTTTTT. Translated: CASSQAGQGITANEKLFF. The chain has TRBV3-1 (or the pseudogene TRBV3-2) and TRBJ1-4; 9 bases map to TRBD1. CDR3 length: 18 amino acids. Germline lookup yields CDR1 LGHDT and CDR2 YNNKEL (reference sequence). The trim removed 1 base at V and 3 bases at J, leaving 9 bases unmatched.

The CDR3 sequence is CASSFPGHVRELFF. The CDR3 DNA sequence: TGTGCCAGCAGCTTCCCGGGACATGTCCGGGAGCTGTTTTTT. This rearrangement joins TRBV7-2 to TRBJ2-2, with D possibly matching TRBD1 (6 bases). CDR1 and CDR2 (germline): SGHTA, FQGNSA. The CDR3 extends over 14 amino acids. V was trimmed by 3 bases and J by 9 bases, leaving 14 bases between them. The full variable domain, completed using reference TRBV7-2 and TRBJ2-2, is GAGVSQSPSNKVTEKGKDVELRCDPISGHTALYWYRQSLGQGLEFLIYFQGNSAPDKSGLPSDRFSAERTGGSVSTLTIQRTQQEDSAVYLCASSFPGHVRELFFGEGSRLTVL.

V and J are TRBV29-1 and TRBJ2-1; the D gene is possibly TRBD2 (6 bases). Looked up from germline, CDR1 is SQVTM and CDR2 is ANQGSEA. Trimming took off 5 bases at V and 15 bases at J, with 26 bases between the two ends. This CDR3 has 14 residues. The CDR3 DNA reads TGCAGCGTTACCACCCGACAAGGGAGGTCGGTACTGTTCTTC. Translated: CSVTTRQGRSVLFF.

The CDR3 reads CASSSSGRRDEKLFF. CDR3 in DNA: TGTGCCAGCAGCTCGTCGGGGCGGAGGGATGAAAAACTGTTTTTT. The chain combines TRBV5-6 with TRBJ1-4, with a tentative D call TRBD1 (5 bases). The CDR3 is made up of 15 amino acids. The germline V gene encodes CDR1 SGHDT and CDR2 YYEEEE. V was cut by 3 bases and J by 6 bases, with 15 bases left in between.

This chain connects TRBV6-5 to TRBJ2-2; 9 positions agree with TRBD1. The trim removed 7 bases at V and 6 bases at J, leaving 9 bases unmatched. Germline CDR1 and CDR2: MNHEY and SVGAGI. The CDR3 runs to 15 residues. CDR3 bases: TGTGCCAGCACTGGGGGACAGGGATGGGCCGGGGAGCTGTTTTTT. Translated, it gives CASTGGQGWAGELFF.

The gene calls are TRBV5-6 and TRBJ2-7; D is undetermined. V lost 0 bases and J lost 0, with 7 bases in between. There are 14 residues in the CDR3. CDR1 SGHDT and CDR2 YYEEEE come from the germline V gene. The CDR3 nucleotides are TGTGCCAGCAGCTTGGCTGAGAGCTCCTACGAGCAGTACTTC. Protein sequence: CASSLAESSYEQYF. The whole variable domain, remainder taken from reference TRBV5-6 and TRBJ2-7, is DAGVTQSPTHLIKTRGQQVTLRCSPKSGHDTVSWYQQALGQGPQFIFQYYEEEERQRGNFPDRFSGHQFPNYSSELNVNALLLGDSALYLCASSLAESSYEQYFGPGTRLTVT.

The V call is TRBV7-9, the J call TRBJ2-5, with D possibly matching TRBD1 (6 bases). V was clipped by 3 bases and J by 4 bases, with 6 bases between them. The germline V gene encodes CDR1 SEHNR and CDR2 FQNEAQ (reference sequence). The CDR3 is 12 amino acids. DNA of the CDR3: TGTGCCAGCAGCTTGGGGGCAGAGACCCAGTACTTC. Encoded protein: CASSLGAETQYF.

This chain links TRBV30 with TRBJ1-5, with D maybe TRBD1 (5 bases). V dropped 1 base and J dropped 5 bases, with 9 bases sitting between them. The CDR3 sequence is 13 residues long. Germline V gives CDR1 GTSNPN, CDR2 SVGIG (reference sequence). CDR3 region: CAWSGQQDQPQHF. CDR3 nucleotides: TGTGCCTGGAGTGGACAGCAGGATCAGCCCCAGCATTTT.

The chain has TRBV3-1 (or the pseudogene TRBV3-2) and TRBJ1-1; TRBD1 is a possible D gene (6 bases). Germline values: CDR1 LGHDT, CDR2 YNNKEL (reference sequence). CDR3 size: 17 residues. V dropped 0 bases and J dropped 0 bases, with 14 bases sitting between them. CDR3: CASSQEGGGQLNTEAFF. CDR3 sequence (DNA): TGTGCCAGCAGCCAAGAAGGCGGGGGACAACTGAACACTGAAGCTTTCTTT.

The rearrangement uses TRBV7-2 and TRBJ2-7; D may be TRBD1 (6 bases). Germline lookup yields CDR1 SGHTA and CDR2 FQGNSA. Trimming removed 1 base at V and 3 bases at J, with 10 bases between. The CDR3 is 14 residues long. Written as DNA, the CDR3 is TGTGCCAGCAGCTTAGGACAGGCCGGCTACGAGCAGTACTTC. It translates to CASSLGQAGYEQYF.

The genes are TRBV27 and TRBJ1-2; 7 bases are a match to TRBD1. The CDR3 has 13 residues. Germline assignment: CDR1 MNHEY and CDR2 SMNVEV (reference sequence). Unmatched junction bases numbered 4, after V lost 6 bases and J lost 3 bases. CDR3 DNA sequence: TGTGCCAGCAGACCGACAGGGCACTATGGCTACACCTTC. This encodes CASRPTGHYGYTF.